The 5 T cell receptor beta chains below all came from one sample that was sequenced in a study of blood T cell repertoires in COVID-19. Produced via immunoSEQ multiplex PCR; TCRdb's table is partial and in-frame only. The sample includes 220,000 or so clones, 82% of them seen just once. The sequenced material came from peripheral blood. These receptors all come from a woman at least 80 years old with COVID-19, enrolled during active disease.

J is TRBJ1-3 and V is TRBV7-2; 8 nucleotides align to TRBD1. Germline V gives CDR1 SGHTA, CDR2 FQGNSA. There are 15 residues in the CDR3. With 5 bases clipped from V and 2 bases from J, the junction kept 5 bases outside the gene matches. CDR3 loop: CASSPQTGAGNTIYF. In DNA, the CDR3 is TGTGCCAGCAGCCCACAGACAGGGGCTGGAAACACCATATATTTT.

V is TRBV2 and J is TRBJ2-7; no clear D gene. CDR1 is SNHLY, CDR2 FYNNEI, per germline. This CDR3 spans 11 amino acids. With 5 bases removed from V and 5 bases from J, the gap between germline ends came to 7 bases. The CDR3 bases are TGTGCCAGCAGTTATATAAACGAGCAGTACTTC. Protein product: CASSYINEQYF.

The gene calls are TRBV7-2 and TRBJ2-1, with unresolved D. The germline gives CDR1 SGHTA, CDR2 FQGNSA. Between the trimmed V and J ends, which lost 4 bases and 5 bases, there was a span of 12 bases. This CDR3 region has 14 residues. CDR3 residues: CASSSETLHNEQFF. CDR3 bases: TGTGCCAGCAGCTCAGAGACTCTTCACAATGAGCAGTTCTTC.

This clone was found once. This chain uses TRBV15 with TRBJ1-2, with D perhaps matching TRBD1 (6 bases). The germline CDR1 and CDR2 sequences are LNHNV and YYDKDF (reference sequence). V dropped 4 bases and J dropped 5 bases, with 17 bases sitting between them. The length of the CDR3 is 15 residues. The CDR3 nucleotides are TGTGCCACCAGCATGAGAGACAGGTTTCTATATGGCTACACCTTC. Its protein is CATSMRDRFLYGYTF. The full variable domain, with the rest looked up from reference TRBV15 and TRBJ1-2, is DAMVIQNPRYQVTQFGKPVTLSCSQTLNHNVMYWYQQKSSQAPKLLFHYYDKDFNNEADTPDNFQSRRPNTSFCFLDIRSPGLGDTAMYLCATSMRDRFLYGYTFGSGTRLTVV.

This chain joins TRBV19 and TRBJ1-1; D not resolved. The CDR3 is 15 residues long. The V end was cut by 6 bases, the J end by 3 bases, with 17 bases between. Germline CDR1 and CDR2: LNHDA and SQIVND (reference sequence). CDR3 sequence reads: CASRNIDTLYTEAFF. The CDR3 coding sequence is TGTGCCAGTAGAAATATCGACACCCTCTACACTGAAGCTTTCTTT.